What follows are 8 T cell receptor beta chains derived from one specimen sequenced in a study of CD8+ T cells in alopecia areata. Sequencing templates came from extracted RNA that was reverse transcribed into cDNA. Sequencing was performed with immunoSEQ multiplex PCR; in TCRdb, only in-frame clones are kept and a portion is missing. This sample has roughly 8,000 clones, with about two thirds found just once. Across about five patients, CD4+ cells underwent sorting into CD25+CD127- cells. Material for sequencing was CD4+ Tregs sorted from blood. The receptors were gathered from a human donor with alopecia areata.

This clone was seen a handful of times. The gene calls are TRBV6-6 and TRBJ2-2; 13 bases agree with TRBD2. The CDR3 consists of 15 residues. CDR1 and CDR2 from the germline V gene are MNHNY and SVGAGI (reference sequence). The J segment lost 6 bases and the V segment lost 6 bases, leaving 4 bases of the junction unmatched. CDR3 sequence (DNA): TGTGCCAGCAGCCGGACTAGCGGGAGCTCCGGGGAGCTGTTTTTT. Its protein is CASSRTSGSSGELFF.

This chain joins TRBV15 and TRBJ2-1; D unresolved. V was pared by 1 base and J by 0 bases, with 10 bases between. Germline V gene sequence: CDR1 LNHNV, CDR2 YYDKDF (reference sequence). The CDR3 has 16 amino acids. This CDR3 reads CATSRVVQYSYNEQFF. The DNA for the CDR3 is TGTGCCACCAGCAGAGTGGTACAGTACTCCTACAATGAGCAGTTCTTC. Based on the CDR3 plus reference TRBV15 and TRBJ2-1, the full variable domain is DAMVIQNPRYQVTQFGKPVTLSCSQTLNHNVMYWYQQKSSQAPKLLFHYYDKDFNNEADTPDNFQSRRPNTSFCFLDIRSPGLGDTAMYLCATSRVVQYSYNEQFFGPGTRLTVL.

This clone turned up a few times. V gene TRBV7-2 combines with J gene TRBJ1-2; D is undetermined. Trimming cost V 2 bases and J 6 bases, with 16 bases left between them. The CDR3 totals 15 residues. Germline CDR1 and CDR2: SGHTA and FQGNSA. This chain's CDR3 is CASSLFWQLSDGYTF. For the CDR3, the DNA is TGTGCCAGCAGCTTATTTTGGCAGCTAAGTGATGGCTACACCTTC. The full variable domain, completed using reference TRBV7-2 and TRBJ1-2, is GAGVSQSPSNKVTEKGKDVELRCDPISGHTALYWYRQSLGQGLEFLIYFQGNSAPDKSGLPSDRFSAERTGGSVSTLTIQRTQQEDSAVYLCASSLFWQLSDGYTFGSGTRLTVV.

The chain recombines TRBV15 with TRBJ2-1; 10 bases line up with TRBD2. V lost 0 bases to trimming and J lost 3 bases; unmatched junction nucleotides: 8. CDR3 size: 18 residues. CDR1 and CDR2 from the germline V gene are LNHNV and YYDKDF (reference sequence). The CDR3 reads CATSRDIAGGFFYNEQFF. DNA for the CDR3: TGTGCCACCAGCAGAGACATAGCGGGGGGATTCTTCTACAATGAGCAGTTCTTC.

This chain links TRBV5-1 with TRBJ1-2; D gene ambiguous. The CDR3 consists of 13 residues. Germline CDR1 reads SGHRS; CDR2 reads YFSETQ. Deletions cut 1 base from V and 4 bases from J, with 8 bases between. CDR3 nucleotide sequence: TGCGCCAGCAGCTTGAGCCTGCTCTATGGCTACACCTTC. Amino acid sequence: CASSLSLLYGYTF. The whole variable domain, filled in from reference TRBV5-1 and TRBJ1-2, reads KAGVTQTPRYLIKTRGQQVTLSCSPISGHRSVSWYQQTPGQGLQFLFEYFSETQRNKGNFPGRFSGRQFSNSRSEMNVSTLELGDSALYLCASSLSLLYGYTFGSGTRLTVV.

Here the CDR3 reads CASSQETSGRYNEQFF. Written as DNA, the CDR3 is TGTGCCAGCAGCCAAGAGACTAGCGGGAGGTACAATGAGCAGTTCTTC. The chain links TRBV4-2 to TRBJ2-1; 13 bases match TRBD2. Germline V gene data show CDR1 as LGHNA and CDR2 as YNFKEQ. The CDR3 length is 16 residues. The junction had 0 bases not matched to a gene; V was cut back by 0 bases and J by 4 bases.

This clone appeared a few times. The chain links TRBV29-1 to TRBJ2-2; no clear D. In germline, CDR1 is SQVTM, CDR2 ANQGSEA. Trimming took 4 bases from V and 5 from J, leaving 14 bases between them. The CDR3 consists of 14 residues. CDR3 residues: CSVVIQHPTGELFF. CDR3 nucleotides: TGCAGCGTTGTAATCCAGCACCCTACCGGGGAGCTGTTTTTT.

This clone came up a few times. The chain is built from TRBV4-3 and TRBJ2-6; a possible D gene is TRBD2 (6 bases). Trimming cost V 1 base and J 2 bases, with 12 bases left between them. CDR3 size: 17 residues. Looked up from germline, CDR1 is LGHNA and CDR2 is YSLEER. The CDR3 reads CASSQVAGFAGANVLTF. Written as DNA, the CDR3 is TGCGCCAGCAGCCAAGTCGCGGGGTTCGCTGGGGCCAACGTCCTGACTTTC.